One and the same sample provided the 3 T cell receptor beta chains below, sequenced in a study of shared clonotypes between healthy human individuals. Repertoires were generated with immunoSEQ multiplex PCR, while TCRdb's copy carries only in-frame clones and drops some. The data contain millions of clones, over 85% of them singletons. Sequencing was done on a sample of naive CD4+ T cells sorted from blood. Sample subset: CD45RA+ positively selected. These receptors all stem from a man aged 18 to 29 in good health.

The chain is built from TRBV2 and TRBJ2-1, with a possible D match to TRBD2 (5 bases). Germline CDR1 is SNHLY and CDR2 is FYNNEI. Trimming removed 1 base at V and 0 bases at J, with 10 bases between. This CDR3 contains 16 residues. CDR3 in DNA: TGTGCCAGCAGTGAAGAGCGGCTGAGCTCCTACAATGAGCAGTTCTTC. The encoded protein is CASSEERLSSYNEQFF.

Turning to this clone: The same CDR3 arises from other DNA sequences in this sample as well. Written as DNA, the CDR3 is TGCAGCGTCCGGACAGGCTCCTACGAGCAGTACTTC. Encoded protein: CSVRTGSYEQYF. The gene calls are TRBV29-1 and TRBJ2-7, with TRBD1 matching over 7 bases. J lost 0 bases, V lost 6 bases, and 2 bases had no gene match. The germline gives CDR1 SQVTM, CDR2 ANQGSEA. The CDR3 has 12 residues.

J is TRBJ1-5 and V is TRBV29-1; D is uncertain. The CDR3 length is 14 residues. Between the trimmed V and J ends, which lost 4 bases and 6 bases, there was a span of 16 bases. CDR1 is SQVTM, CDR2 ANQGSEA, per germline. The CDR3 spells CSVAVSDASQPQHF. CDR3 in DNA: TGCAGCGTTGCCGTGTCGGATGCCAGTCAGCCCCAGCATTTT.